Listed here are 7 T cell receptor beta chains from one sample, sequenced in a study of PD-L1 blockade in urothelial cancer. Data came from immunoSEQ multiplex PCR; TCRdb stores just in-frame clones and leaves some out. Of about 110,000 clones in the sample, 70% to 90% were seen once. The specimen comprised PBMCs, sampled around atezolizumab (anti-PD-L1) treatment. Receptors originate from a man aged 45 to 65 with urothelial cancer.

Worth noting for this clone: At one end the junction does not follow the germline gene, possibly because of a read error. The chain joins TRBV6-5 to TRBJ2-7; TRBD1 might be the D (5 bases). The CDR3 consists of 11 residues. Germline CDR1 and CDR2: MNHEY and SVGAGI. The CDR3 loop reads CASQGSFEQYF. The CDR3 nucleotides are TGTGCCAGCCAGGGTTCCTTCGAGCAGTACTTC.

This chain joins TRBV5-1 and TRBJ1-2; 8 bases match TRBD1. The CDR3 spans 17 residues. CDR1 and CDR2 (germline): SGHRS, YFSETQ. Trimming cost V 0 bases and J 8 bases; bases outside gene matches: 15. The CDR3 sequence: CASSLARNRTGRSGYTF. CDR3 DNA sequence: TGCGCCAGCAGCTTGGCCAGAAATCGGACAGGGAGGAGCGGCTACACCTTC.

In its sample, this clone was seen once. The rearrangement uses TRBV7-9 and TRBJ2-7; TRBD2 aligns across 10 bases. The germline V gene encodes CDR1 SEHNR and CDR2 FQNEAQ (reference sequence). V was clipped by 5 bases and J by 7 bases; unmatched bases: 8. The CDR3 has 14 amino acids. CDR3 sequence (DNA): TGTGCCAGCAGCGCGGGACTAGCGCGCCCTGAGCAGTACTTC. This sequence encodes CASSAGLARPEQYF.

The DNA for the CDR3 is TGTGCCAGCAGCTCCCGACTAAATACAGATACGCAGTATTTT. Amino acids: CASSSRLNTDTQYF. The chain employs TRBV7-9 and TRBJ2-3, with D tentatively TRBD2 (5 bases). This CDR3 contains 14 residues. The V and J ends lost 4 bases and 3 bases respectively, with 11 bases between them. Germline CDR1 and CDR2: SEHNR and FQNEAQ (reference sequence).

The genes are TRBV7-9 and TRBJ2-7, with TRBD2 matching over 14 bases. This CDR3 contains 17 residues. Trimming removed 4 bases from V and 2 bases from J; junction bases left unmatched: 7. Germline CDR1 is SEHNR and CDR2 is FQNEAQ (reference sequence). The CDR3 sequence: CASSSPTSGRGAYEQYF. The CDR3 DNA sequence: TGTGCCAGCAGCTCCCCGACTAGCGGGAGGGGCGCCTACGAGCAGTACTTC.

The chain recombines TRBV10-1 with TRBJ2-1; 12 nucleotides match TRBD2. V dropped 4 bases and J dropped 3; count of bases not matched to a gene: 4. This CDR3 region has 16 residues. Germline assignment: CDR1 WNHNN and CDR2 SYGVQD (reference sequence). The CDR3 DNA is TGCGCCAGCAGTGGAAAACTAGCGGGGGGCTACAATGAGCAGTTCTTC. This codes for CASSGKLAGGYNEQFF.

The CDR3 DNA follows: TGCGCCAGCAGCTTGGCCGGACAGGGGGCGGACACCGGGGAGCTGTTTTTT. Protein: CASSLAGQGADTGELFF. This sequence joins TRBV5-1 and TRBJ2-2; 11 bases map to TRBD1. The CDR3 is 17 residues long. J gave up 3 bases and V 0 bases, and 4 bases lay outside the gene matches. Per the germline V gene, CDR1 is SGHRS and CDR2 is YFSETQ. Using reference TRBV5-1 and TRBJ2-2 for the parts outside the CDR3, the full variable domain is KAGVTQTPRYLIKTRGQQVTLSCSPISGHRSVSWYQQTPGQGLQFLFEYFSETQRNKGNFPGRFSGRQFSNSRSEMNVSTLELGDSALYLCASSLAGQGADTGELFFGEGSRLTVL.